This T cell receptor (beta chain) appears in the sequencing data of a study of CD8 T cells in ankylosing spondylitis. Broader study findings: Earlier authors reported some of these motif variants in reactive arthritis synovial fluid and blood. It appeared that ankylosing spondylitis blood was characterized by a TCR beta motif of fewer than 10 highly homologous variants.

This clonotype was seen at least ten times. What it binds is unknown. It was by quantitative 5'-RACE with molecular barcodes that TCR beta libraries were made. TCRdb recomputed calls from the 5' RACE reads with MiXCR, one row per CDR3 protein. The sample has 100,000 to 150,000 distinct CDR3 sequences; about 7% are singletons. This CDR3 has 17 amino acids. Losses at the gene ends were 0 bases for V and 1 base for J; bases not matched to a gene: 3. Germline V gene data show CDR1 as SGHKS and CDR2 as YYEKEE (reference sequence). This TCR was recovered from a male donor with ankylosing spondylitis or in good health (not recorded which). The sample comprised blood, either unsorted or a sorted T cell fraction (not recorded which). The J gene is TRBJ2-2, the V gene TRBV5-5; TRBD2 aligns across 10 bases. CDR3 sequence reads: CASSLAGTSVNTGELFF. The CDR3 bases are TGTGCCAGCAGCTTGGCCGGGACTAGCGTGAACACCGGGGAGCTGTTTTTT. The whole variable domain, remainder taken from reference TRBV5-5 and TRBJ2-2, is DAGVTQSPTHLIKTRGQQVTLRCSPISGHKSVSWYQQVLGQGPQFIFQYYEKEERGRGNFPDRFSARQFPNYSSELNVNALLLGDSALYLCASSLAGTSVNTGELFFGEGSRLTVL.